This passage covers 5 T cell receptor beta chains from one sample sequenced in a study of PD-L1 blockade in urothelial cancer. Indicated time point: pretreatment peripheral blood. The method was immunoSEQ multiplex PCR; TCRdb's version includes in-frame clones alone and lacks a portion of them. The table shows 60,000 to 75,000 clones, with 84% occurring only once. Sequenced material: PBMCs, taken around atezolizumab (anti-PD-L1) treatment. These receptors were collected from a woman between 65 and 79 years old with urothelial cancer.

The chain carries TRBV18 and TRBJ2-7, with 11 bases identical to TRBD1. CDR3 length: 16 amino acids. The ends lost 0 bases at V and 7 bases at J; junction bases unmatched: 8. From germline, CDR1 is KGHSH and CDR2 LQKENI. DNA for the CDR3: TGTGCCAGCTCACCACCTAACGGACAGGGGGCTTGGGAGCAGTACTTC. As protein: CASSPPNGQGAWEQYF.

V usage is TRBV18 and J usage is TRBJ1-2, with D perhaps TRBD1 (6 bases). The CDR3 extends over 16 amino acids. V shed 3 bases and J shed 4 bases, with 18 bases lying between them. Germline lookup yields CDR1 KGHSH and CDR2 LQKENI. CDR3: CASSPQGLQGPYGYTF. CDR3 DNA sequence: TGTGCCAGCTCACCTCAAGGTCTGCAGGGGCCCTATGGCTACACCTTC.

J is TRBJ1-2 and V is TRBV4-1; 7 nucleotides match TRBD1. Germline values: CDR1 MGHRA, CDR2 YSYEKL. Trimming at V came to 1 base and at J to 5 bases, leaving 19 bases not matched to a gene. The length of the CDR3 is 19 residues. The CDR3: CASSQAVWDRRSSLYGYTF. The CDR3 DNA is TGCGCCAGCAGCCAAGCGGTTTGGGACAGAAGGAGTTCCTTATATGGCTACACCTTC.

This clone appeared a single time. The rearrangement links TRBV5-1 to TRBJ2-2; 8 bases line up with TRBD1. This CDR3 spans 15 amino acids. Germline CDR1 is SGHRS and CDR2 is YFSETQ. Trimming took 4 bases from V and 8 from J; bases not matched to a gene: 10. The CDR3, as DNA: TGCGCCAGCAGCCTAGACAGGGGATCATCTGGGGAGCTGTTTTTT. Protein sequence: CASSLDRGSSGELFF.

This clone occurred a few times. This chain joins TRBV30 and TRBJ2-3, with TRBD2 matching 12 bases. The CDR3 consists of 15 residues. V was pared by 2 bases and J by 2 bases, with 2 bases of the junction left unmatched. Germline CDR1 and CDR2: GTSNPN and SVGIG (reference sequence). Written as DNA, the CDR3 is TGTGCCTGGAGTCTAGCGGGGGGGACCACAGATACGCAGTATTTT. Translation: CAWSLAGGTTDTQYF.